These 11 T cell receptor beta chains originate from one sample sequenced in a study of blood T cells in healthy people across ages. Primed by a sample-barcoded 5' primer and a J-beta primer mix, a second PCR proceeded for roughly 7 to 11 cycles. One entry per CDR3 protein results from TCRdb running MiXCR on the 5' RACE reads. The table has around 970,000 distinct CDR3 sequences, roughly 51% seen once. The sequenced material came from blood. The receptors derive from a woman aged 55-75 years in good health.

V gene TRBV6-5 combines with J gene TRBJ2-1; 9 bases line up with TRBD1. Per the germline V gene, CDR1 is MNHEY and CDR2 is SVGAGI. Losses at the gene ends were 5 bases for V and 5 bases for J; bases not matched to a gene: 7. The CDR3 spans 15 residues. The CDR3 DNA reads as TGTGCCAGCAGTACGGACAGGGGCCGTGACAATGAGCAGTTCTTC. Protein sequence: CASSTDRGRDNEQFF.

The V gene is TRBV4-1, the J gene TRBJ1-4; unclear D gene. Germline values: CDR1 MGHRA, CDR2 YSYEKL. The germline V and J ends were trimmed by 4 bases and 3 bases, with 12 bases remaining between them. CDR3 size: 15 residues. The chain's CDR3 is CASSPEDFANEKLFF. CDR3 in DNA: TGCGCCAGCAGCCCCGAGGACTTCGCTAATGAAAAACTGTTTTTT.

This clonotype was seen only once. The chain combines TRBV20-1 with TRBJ2-1; D might be TRBD1 or TRBD2, each matching 5 bases. CDR3 length: 15 amino acids. CDR1 and CDR2 from the germline V gene are DFQATT and SNEGSKA (reference sequence). The V end lost 0 bases, the J end lost 9 bases, and 18 bases lay between the germline ends. The CDR3 here is CSARDTRAYSGEQFF. As DNA, the CDR3 is TGCAGTGCTAGAGATACCAGGGCCTACAGCGGTGAGCAGTTCTTC.

The genes are TRBV9 and TRBJ2-5; a weak D match, TRBD1 (6 bases). The tail of the sequence fits TRBJ2-7 better, so the J call may be wrong. The V gene's germline CDR1 is SGDLS and CDR2 YYNGEE. CDR3 length: 15 amino acids. The CDR3 bases are TGTGCCAGCAGCGTAGCCCCCGGGACACCCTCCGAGCAGTACTTC. Amino acid sequence: CASSVAPGTPSEQYF.

This clonotype was seen a handful of times. The chain combines TRBV10-3 with TRBJ2-7; D tentatively fits TRBD1 or TRBD2 (5 bases each). This CDR3 has 13 residues. The germline gives CDR1 ENHRY, CDR2 SYGVKD. Trimming removed 0 bases at V and 7 bases at J, with 10 bases between. CDR3 region: CAISESGEYEQYF. CDR3 sequence (DNA): TGTGCCATCAGTGAGTCGGGGGAATATGAGCAGTACTTC.

This clonotype was counted a few times. This chain connects TRBV7-9 to TRBJ1-2, with D hard to call. Germline CDR1 is SEHNR and CDR2 is FQNEAQ (reference sequence). The CDR3 contains 17 residues. V gave up 6 bases and J gave up 0 bases, with 20 bases separating them. CDR3 loop: CASRLTVNSTTNYGYTF. The CDR3 bases are TGTGCCAGCAGACTAACAGTGAACTCAACAACTAACTATGGCTACACCTTC.

V and J are TRBV6-5 and TRBJ2-7; possible D gene TRBD2, 6 bases. This CDR3 is built from 15 residues. Trimming cost V 6 bases and J 1 base, with 16 bases left between them. From germline, CDR1 is MNHEY and CDR2 SVGAGI. The CDR3 DNA is TGTGCCAGCAGCTCAGTCGCTAGCGATTCCTACGAGCAGTACTTC. Its translation is CASSSVASDSYEQYF.

The chain has TRBV6-6 and TRBJ2-2; tentatively, D is TRBD1 (6 bases). V lost 0 bases, J lost 5 bases, and 7 bases lay in between. Per the germline V gene, CDR1 is MNHNY and CDR2 is SVGAGI (reference sequence). This CDR3 has 14 amino acids. CDR3 sequence reads: CASSYSGGTGELFF. CDR3 DNA: TGTGCCAGCAGTTACTCAGGGGGAACCGGGGAGCTGTTTTTT.

This clonotype was detected a few times. The CDR3 DNA follows: TGTGCCAGCAGCACCTTCAGGGGGTGGAACTATGGCTACACCTTC. This sequence encodes CASSTFRGWNYGYTF. The V and J genes are TRBV11-2 and TRBJ1-2, with 7 bases aligning to TRBD1. The CDR3 is made up of 15 amino acids. Germline loops: CDR1 SGHAT, CDR2 FQNNGV. J gave up 2 bases and V 5 bases, and 8 bases lay outside the gene matches.

In this sample, this clonotype turned up a few times. This sequence joins TRBV28 and TRBJ2-7; 8 bases align to TRBD2. CDR1 is MDHEN, CDR2 SYDVKM, per germline. CDR3 length equals 15 residues. J gave up 4 bases and V 6 bases, and 11 bases lay outside the gene matches. The CDR3 bases are TGTGCCAGCAGCCCAGCGGGAGCTCAGGGTTACGAGCAGTACTTC. It encodes CASSPAGAQGYEQYF.

This clonotype was detected only once. The chain couples TRBV3-1 to TRBJ2-7, with D possibly matching TRBD2 (6 bases). The J call is uncertain, as TRBJ2-5 better fits the DNA end. This CDR3 region has 14 residues. Germline V gene data show CDR1 as LGHDT and CDR2 as YNNKEL (reference sequence). The CDR3 protein is CASSQLWGEETQYF. In nucleotides, the CDR3 is TGTGCCAGCAGCCAATTATGGGGGGAAGAGACCCAGTACTTC.